This T cell receptor beta chain was obtained from a study of T cells in Graves' hyperthyroidism and ophthalmopathy. Study-level background: Before treatment of any kind, peripheral blood was taken at initial diagnosis. Whole-study results and caveats: The model predicted ophthalmopathy a median around 6.5 months before onset.

The V gene's germline CDR1 is DFQATT and CDR2 SNEGSKA (reference sequence). The CDR3 length is 14 residues. V was shortened by 2 bases and J by 4 bases, with 12 bases between the two germline ends. Newly diagnosed hyperthyroidism patients aged 18 to 65 years had disease lasting under 2 months. The table lists this clonotype with many counts. Its matching antigen is unknown. Amplification of TCR beta CDR3 regions was performed using RNA transcripts as template. Researchers ran a first-round RT-PCR on the TCR CDR3 using the HTBI primer set. TCRdb reprocessed the multiplex PCR reads via MiXCR and lists one record per CDR3 protein. Among hundreds of thousands of distinct CDR3 sequences listed, less than 30% were seen once.

Sequenced sample: blood. The gene calls are TRBV20-1 and TRBJ1-5, with D unresolved. The receptor's source is a man aged 40-55 years with Graves' hyperthyroidism that later progressed to Graves' ophthalmopathy. CDR3 in DNA: TGCAGTGCTAGATTCGGAGACGCTAATCAGCCCCAGCATTTT. It codes for CSARFGDANQPQHF.